Below, 32 T cell receptor beta chains from the same sample are listed, as sequenced in a study of PD-1 blockade in classical Hodgkin lymphoma. Stated time point: cycle 4 day 1 (C4D1), after 6 weeks of nivolumab. Each patient's relapse followed autologous stem cell transplantation, and brentuximab vedotin exposure varied. The repertoire was sequenced with immunoSEQ multiplex PCR; TCRdb's copy has only in-frame clones and lacks some. The sample gives 80,000 to 100,000 clones, about 93% of which show up once; 1.5% to 2.5% is in the top ten. Sequencing was performed on peripheral blood mononuclear cells (PBMCs), taken before the fourth cycle of nivolumab. These receptors all come from a human donor with classical Hodgkin lymphoma.

This clone was picked up a small number of times. The DNA for the CDR3 is TGTGCCAGTAGAGAAGACGTGTTTAACTATGGCTACACCTTC. Amino acids: CASREDVFNYGYTF. V is TRBV19 and J is TRBJ1-2; D gene uncertain. V lost 6 bases to trimming and J lost 1 base, with 12 bases between them. CDR3 length: 14 amino acids. The germline CDR1 and CDR2 sequences are LNHDA and SQIVND (reference sequence).

V gene TRBV7-8 combines with J gene TRBJ2-7; D perhaps matches TRBD1 (5 bases). Trimming pared 2 bases from V and 1 base from J, leaving 12 bases between. In germline, CDR1 is SGHVS, CDR2 FQNEAQ. CDR3 length equals 15 residues. CDR3 nucleotides: TGTGCCAGCAGCTTATATCTGGGGCCGTCCTACGAGCAGTACTTC. Amino acids: CASSLYLGPSYEQYF.

The rearrangement links TRBV7-3 to TRBJ2-3; D is possibly TRBD1 or TRBD2 (5 bases each). Germline V CDR1 and CDR2: SGHTA, FQGTGA. The CDR3 loop spans 16 amino acids. Trimming left V 1 base short and J 3 bases short, with 14 bases between. CDR3 protein: CASSLSVGAGTDTQYF. CDR3 bases: TGTGCCAGCAGCTTAAGCGTGGGAGCAGGGACAGATACGCAGTATTTT.

The V gene is TRBV7-2, the J gene TRBJ2-4, with D perhaps TRBD1 (5 bases). V lost 3 bases and J 7 bases, leaving 13 bases between the germline ends. The germline CDR1 and CDR2 sequences are SGHTA and FQGNSA. The CDR3 covers 14 residues. The CDR3 region has the DNA TGTGCCAGCAGCTTTTTGGGGCCCCCGAACATTCAGTACTTC. This translates into CASSFLGPPNIQYF.

The chain combines TRBV5-1 with TRBJ2-6; no definite D call. This CDR3 is built from 16 residues. Trimming cost V 0 bases and J 0 bases, with 7 bases left between them. CDR1 and CDR2 (germline): SGHRS, YFSETQ. As DNA, the CDR3 is TGCGCCAGCAGCTTGGCCCAGTTCTCTGGGGCCAACGTCCTGACTTTC. Its translation is CASSLAQFSGANVLTF.

The CDR3 DNA reads TGTGCCAGCAGCTTTATCGCCGGGGACGAGCAGTACTTC. It translates to CASSFIAGDEQYF. The rearrangement links TRBV5-4 to TRBJ2-7; D may be TRBD2 (5 bases). Germline loops: CDR1 SGHNT, CDR2 YYREEE (reference sequence). The CDR3 is 13 residues long. Trimming stripped 2 bases from V and 5 bases from J, with 11 bases between.

The chain links TRBV30 to TRBJ2-4, with no clear D. Germline V gene sequence: CDR1 GTSNPN, CDR2 SVGIG (reference sequence). The CDR3 is made up of 17 amino acids. The V and J ends lost 3 bases and 0 bases respectively, with 18 bases between them. The CDR3 sequence: CAWSPWHLDIAKNIQYF. CDR3 nucleotide sequence: TGTGCCTGGAGCCCCTGGCACCTTGATATAGCCAAAAACATTCAGTACTTC.

J is TRBJ2-7 and V is TRBV5-4; 11 bases map to TRBD2. This CDR3 contains 15 residues. Germline CDR1 SGHNT, CDR2 YYREEE (reference sequence). With 2 bases clipped from V and 2 bases from J, the junction kept 3 bases outside the gene matches. The DNA for the CDR3 is TGTGCCAGCAGCTTACTAGCGGGAGCAACCTACGAGCAGTACTTC. It translates to CASSLLAGATYEQYF. Together with reference TRBV5-4 and TRBJ2-7, the CDR3 gives the full variable domain: ETGVTQSPTHLIKTRGQQVTLRCSSQSGHNTVSWYQQALGQGPQFIFQYYREEENGRGNFPPRFSGLQFPNYSSELNVNALELDDSALYLCASSLLAGATYEQYFGPGTRLTVT.

The V and J genes are TRBV27 and TRBJ2-7; D gene ambiguous. The CDR3 loop spans 13 amino acids. V was trimmed by 5 bases and J by 0 bases, leaving 8 bases between them. Looked up from germline, CDR1 is MNHEY and CDR2 is SMNVEV (reference sequence). CDR3 protein: CASSLSPSYEQYF. The CDR3 nucleotides read TGTGCCAGCAGTCTGAGCCCCTCCTACGAGCAGTACTTC.

A remark on this clone: Relative to the germline gene, one junction end is altered; a read error may explain this. The chain uses TRBV2 and TRBJ2-1, with 7 nucleotides matching TRBD2. The CDR3 totals 10 residues. The V gene's germline CDR1 is SNHLY and CDR2 FYNNEI. CDR3 DNA sequence: TGTGCCAGCAGCGACCCCCGGGGGGTCTTC. This codes for CASSDPRGVF.

This sequence joins TRBV6-6 and TRBJ1-3; no reliable D call. The CDR3 contains 15 residues. The germline CDR1 and CDR2 sequences are MNHNY and SVGAGI (reference sequence). Trimming stripped 3 bases from V and 9 bases from J, with 18 bases between. DNA for the CDR3: TGTGCCAGCAGTTATTATCTCCGCATGATCAGCACCATATATTTT. It translates to CASSYYLRMISTIYF.

V and J are TRBV6-1 and TRBJ2-2, with 9 bases that match TRBD2. The germline V gene encodes CDR1 MNHNS and CDR2 SASEGT. CDR3 length: 14 amino acids. The V segment lost 9 bases and the J segment 5 bases; nucleotides outside the gene matches: 7. The CDR3 nucleotides are TGTGCCAGTAGCGGGAGTGCGGAAACCGGGGAGCTGTTTTTT. It is translated as CASSGSAETGELFF.

The chain uses TRBV5-1 and TRBJ2-7; possible D gene TRBD2, 6 bases. The CDR3 length is 20 residues. Germline CDR1 and CDR2: SGHRS and YFSETQ. With 0 bases removed from V and 7 bases from J, the gap between germline ends came to 32 bases. The CDR3 loop is CASSLVGRRPGTRQLKEQYF. The CDR3 region has the DNA TGCGCCAGCAGCTTGGTAGGGCGACGCCCAGGGACTCGTCAGCTGAAGGAGCAGTACTTC.

The chain combines TRBV2 with TRBJ1-2, with a tentative D call TRBD1 (6 bases). This CDR3 is built from 14 residues. CDR1 and CDR2 from the germline V gene are SNHLY and FYNNEI. V lost 5 bases, J lost 8 bases, and 18 bases lay in between. The DNA of the CDR3 is TGTGCCAGCAGTCCCTCAAACAGGGAAGAGGGCTACACCTTC. As protein: CASSPSNREEGYTF.

The chain uses TRBV6-1 and TRBJ2-2; 7 bases align to TRBD1. The CDR3 runs 15 residues. The J segment lost 3 bases and the V segment lost 10 bases, leaving 11 bases of the junction unmatched. Germline V CDR1 and CDR2: MNHNS, SASEGT. The CDR3 nucleotides are TGTGCCACCCACCGGGGACAGTACTACACCGGGGAGCTGTTTTTT. Protein product: CATHRGQYYTGELFF.

CDR3 sequence: CASSFQGNSLTGYTF. The CDR3 DNA reads TGTGCCAGCAGCTTCCAGGGAAACTCCTTAACCGGCTACACCTTC. The rearrangement joins TRBV7-9 to TRBJ1-2, with a possible D match to TRBD1 (5 bases). The CDR3 length is 15 residues. V lost 3 bases, J lost 8 bases, and 19 bases lay in between. Germline V lookup: CDR1 SEHNR, CDR2 FQNEAQ (reference sequence).

This chain joins TRBV5-1 and TRBJ2-7; D remains ambiguous. Germline-derived CDR1 and CDR2 are SGHRS and YFSETQ. Trimming cost V 2 bases and J 1 base, with 13 bases left between them. The CDR3 totals 15 residues. CDR3 DNA sequence: TGCGCCAGCAGCTTCTCAATGGACCCTTCCTACGAGCAGTACTTC. Residues: CASSFSMDPSYEQYF.

V is TRBV28 and J is TRBJ1-2; 8 bases match TRBD1. J gave up 4 bases and V 6 bases, and 7 bases lay outside the gene matches. The CDR3 length is 14 residues. Germline CDR1 reads MDHEN; CDR2 reads SYDVKM. CDR3 sequence reads: CASSSRGQGYGYTF. CDR3 nucleotides: TGTGCCAGCAGCTCCAGGGGGCAGGGCTATGGCTACACCTTC.

This rearrangement joins TRBV5-1 to TRBJ2-3; TRBD2 matches at 9 bases. The CDR3 contains 21 residues. Germline loops: CDR1 SGHRS, CDR2 YFSETQ. V was pared by 0 bases and J by 0 bases, with 17 bases of the junction left unmatched. This CDR3 reads CASSLVWREGPYSPSTDTQYF. In DNA, the CDR3 is TGCGCCAGCAGCTTGGTTTGGCGGGAGGGTCCCTACTCACCCAGCACAGATACGCAGTATTTT.

The chain recombines TRBV9 with TRBJ1-1; D perhaps matches TRBD1 (6 bases). V lost 0 bases to trimming and J lost 11 bases, with 14 bases between them. The CDR3 runs 13 residues. In germline, CDR1 is SGDLS, CDR2 YYNGEE. CDR3 sequence reads: CASSVGIGGGAFF. The CDR3 nucleotides read TGTGCCAGCAGCGTAGGGATAGGGGGAGGCGCTTTCTTT. Drawing the rest from reference TRBV9 and TRBJ1-1, the complete variable domain is DSGVTQTPKHLITATGQRVTLRCSPRSGDLSVYWYQQSLDQGLQFLIQYYNGEERAKGNILERFSAQQFPDLHSELNLSSLELGDSALYFCASSVGIGGGAFFGQGTRLTVV.

This sequence joins TRBV7-9 and TRBJ2-7; 7 bases fit TRBD1. J was trimmed by 0 bases and V by 5 bases; bases with no gene match: 13. CDR3 length: 17 residues. Germline V gene sequence: CDR1 SEHNR, CDR2 FQNEAQ (reference sequence). The CDR3 region has the DNA TGTGCCAGCAGCACCCCAAACAGGGGCACAAGCTCCTACGAGCAGTACTTC. Encoded protein: CASSTPNRGTSSYEQYF.

The CDR3 region is CASSIVVGEKLFF. In DNA, the CDR3 is TGTGCCAGTAGTATCGTGGTAGGAGAAAAACTGTTTTTT. The chain recombines TRBV19 with TRBJ1-4; D remains unclear. Deletions cut 3 bases from V and 8 bases from J, with 10 bases between. The CDR3 runs 13 residues. Germline V lookup: CDR1 LNHDA, CDR2 SQIVND (reference sequence). Full variable domain (outside the CDR3, taken from reference TRBV19 and TRBJ1-4): DGGITQSPKYLFRKEGQNVTLSCEQNLNHDAMYWYRQDPGQGLRLIYYSQIVNDFQKGDIAEGYSVSREKKESFPLTVTSAQKNPTAFYLCASSIVVGEKLFFGSGTQLSVL.

A single count supports this clone. The J gene is TRBJ1-5, the V gene TRBV7-9; no definite D call. There are 16 residues in the CDR3. V lost 5 bases and J 2 bases, leaving 16 bases between the germline ends. The germline gives CDR1 SEHNR, CDR2 FQNEAQ (reference sequence). CDR3 in amino acids: CASSEGEWAGNQPQHF. CDR3 nucleotides: TGTGCCAGCAGCGAAGGAGAGTGGGCAGGCAATCAGCCCCAGCATTTT.

The chain has TRBV4-1 and TRBJ2-3; possible D gene TRBD1, 6 bases. V gave up 3 bases and J gave up 1 base, with 17 bases separating them. Germline V CDR1 and CDR2: MGHRA, YSYEKL. This CDR3 has 17 amino acids. The CDR3 DNA follows: TGCGCCAGCAGCCATCCCCAGGCAGGGGTCCGCACAGATACGCAGTATTTT. Encoded protein: CASSHPQAGVRTDTQYF.

This chain uses TRBV28 with TRBJ1-1; D possibly corresponds to TRBD1 (6 bases). From germline, CDR1 is MDHEN and CDR2 SYDVKM. V was shortened by 1 base and J by 3 bases, with 21 bases between the two germline ends. The CDR3 length is 18 residues. The CDR3 here is CASSLLFQGHQGHTEAFF. The CDR3 DNA is TGTGCCAGCAGTTTATTGTTCCAGGGACATCAAGGGCACACTGAAGCTTTCTTT.

Regarding this clone: Other nucleotide sequences in the sample specify the same CDR3. The rearrangement uses TRBV5-4 and TRBJ1-1; D not certain. This CDR3 contains 11 residues. Trimming left V 5 bases short and J 4 bases short, with 6 bases between. Germline values: CDR1 SGHNT, CDR2 YYREEE (reference sequence). CDR3 residues: CASSLSTEAFF. The CDR3 bases are TGTGCCAGCAGTTTGAGCACTGAAGCTTTCTTT.

The table lists this clone with a few counts. The DNA of the CDR3 is TGTGCCAGCAGCTTAGAACCCAGGGCAAAGGCCTACGAGCAGTACTTC. Translating gives CASSLEPRAKAYEQYF. The chain is built from TRBV7-2 and TRBJ2-7; a possible D gene is TRBD1 (5 bases). There are 16 residues in the CDR3. Germline V CDR1 and CDR2: SGHTA, FQGNSA. Trimming removed 1 base from V and 2 bases from J, with 15 bases in between.

V is TRBV28 and J is TRBJ2-7, with 9 bases that match TRBD1. Germline V gene data show CDR1 as MDHEN and CDR2 as SYDVKM. Trimming took 10 bases from V and 1 from J; bases not matched to a gene: 17. The CDR3 has 17 amino acids. CDR3 in DNA: TGTGCCACCAGGGGCGGGACAGGGAGGGCATGGTCCTACGAGCAGTACTTC. Its protein is CATRGGTGRAWSYEQYF.

This sequence joins TRBV19 and TRBJ1-1; 7 bases match TRBD1. J gave up 3 bases and V 7 bases, and 5 bases lay outside the gene matches. Per the germline V gene, CDR1 is LNHDA and CDR2 is SQIVND (reference sequence). The CDR3 contains 13 residues. The CDR3 loop is CASTRQGYTEAFF. The CDR3 nucleotides are TGTGCCAGTACTCGACAGGGCTACACTGAAGCTTTCTTT.

This clone occurred once. The V and J genes are TRBV6-5 and TRBJ2-5; TRBD1 aligns across 7 bases. The better agreement between TRBJ2-7 and the DNA end casts doubt on the J call. Germline V lookup: CDR1 MNHEY, CDR2 SVGAGI. This CDR3 is built from 14 residues. CDR3 amino acids: CASSYARGIYEQYF. DNA for the CDR3: TGTGCCAGCAGTTACGCCAGGGGGATCTACGAGCAGTACTTC.

The V and J genes are TRBV18 and TRBJ1-4; tentatively, D is TRBD1 (6 bases). This CDR3 is 16 amino acids long. CDR1 is KGHSH and CDR2 is LQKENI in the germline V gene. V dropped 3 bases and J dropped 2 bases, with 13 bases sitting between them. The CDR3 coding sequence is TGTGCCAGCTCACCGGGAGTGGGGGCGACTAATGAAAAACTGTTTTTT. Translating gives CASSPGVGATNEKLFF.

The chain uses TRBV25-1 and TRBJ2-5; D possibly corresponds to TRBD2 (5 bases). Germline V gene lookup returns CDR1 MGHDK and CDR2 SYGVNS. V was clipped by 2 bases and J by 5 bases, with 15 bases between them. The CDR3 spans 15 residues. Here the CDR3 DNA reads TGTGCCAGCAGTGAAGCACGGGGTCTGTTGGAGACCCAGTACTTC. It encodes CASSEARGLLETQYF.